The 2 T cell receptor beta chains listed next were all sequenced from one sample in a study of blood T cell repertoires in COVID-19. TCRdb keeps only in-frame clones here, not all; method: immunoSEQ multiplex PCR. The sample carries tens of thousands of clones, around four fifths recorded once. The sequencing input was peripheral blood. The origin of the receptors is a human donor in a cohort sampled during active COVID-19.

There are a few counts of this clone. The chain recombines TRBV28 with TRBJ2-2; the D is unclear. In germline, CDR1 is MDHEN, CDR2 SYDVKM. This CDR3 is built from 17 residues. The V end lost 3 bases, the J end lost 0 bases, and 14 bases lay between the germline ends. CDR3: CASSFMSFPPNTGELFF. The CDR3 DNA follows: TGTGCCAGCAGTTTTATGTCCTTTCCCCCGAACACCGGGGAGCTGTTTTTT.

V usage is TRBV3-1 (or the pseudogene TRBV3-2) and J usage is TRBJ1-5, with D possibly TRBD1 on 5 matching bases. The germline CDR1 and CDR2 sequences are LGHDT and YNNKEL (reference sequence). This CDR3 comprises 14 residues. Trimming removed 4 bases at V and 4 bases at J, with 11 bases between. CDR3 loop: CASSLGGRNQPQHF. In nucleotides, the CDR3 is TGTGCCAGCAGCCTCGGGGGTAGAAATCAGCCCCAGCATTTT.